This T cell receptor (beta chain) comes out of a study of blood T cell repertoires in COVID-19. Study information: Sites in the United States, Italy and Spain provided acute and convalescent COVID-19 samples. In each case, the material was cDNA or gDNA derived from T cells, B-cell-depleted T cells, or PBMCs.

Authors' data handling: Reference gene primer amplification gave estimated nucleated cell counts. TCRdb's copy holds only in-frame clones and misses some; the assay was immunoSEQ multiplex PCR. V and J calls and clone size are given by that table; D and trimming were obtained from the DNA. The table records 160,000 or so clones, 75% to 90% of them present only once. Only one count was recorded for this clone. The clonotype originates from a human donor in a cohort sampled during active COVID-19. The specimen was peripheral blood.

CDR3 sequence (DNA): TGTGCCAGCAGTTACGGGGGGCGGGAGCAGTACTTC. This encodes CASSYGGREQYF. The gene calls are TRBV27 and TRBJ2-7, with D maybe TRBD2 (7 bases). This CDR3 has 12 amino acids. In germline, CDR1 is MNHEY, CDR2 SMNVEV (reference sequence). Trimming shortened V by 4 bases and J by 7 bases, and 11 bases separated the two germline ends.